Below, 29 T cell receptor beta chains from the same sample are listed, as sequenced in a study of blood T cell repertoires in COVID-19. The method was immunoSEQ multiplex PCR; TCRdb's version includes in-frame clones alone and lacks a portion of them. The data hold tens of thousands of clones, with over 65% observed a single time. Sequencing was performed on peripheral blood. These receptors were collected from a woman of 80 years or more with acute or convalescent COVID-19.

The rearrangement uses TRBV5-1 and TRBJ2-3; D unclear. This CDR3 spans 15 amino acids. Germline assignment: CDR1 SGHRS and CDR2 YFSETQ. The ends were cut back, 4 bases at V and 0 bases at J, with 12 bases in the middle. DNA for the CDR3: TGCGCCAGCAGCCTGGACGGGTTTAGCACAGATACGCAGTATTTT. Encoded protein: CASSLDGFSTDTQYF.

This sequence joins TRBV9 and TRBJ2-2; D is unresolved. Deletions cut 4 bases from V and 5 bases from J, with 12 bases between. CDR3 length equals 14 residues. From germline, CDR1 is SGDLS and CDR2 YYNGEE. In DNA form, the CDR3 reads TGTGCCAGCAGCCCTCGACACAAAACCGGGGAGCTGTTTTTT. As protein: CASSPRHKTGELFF.

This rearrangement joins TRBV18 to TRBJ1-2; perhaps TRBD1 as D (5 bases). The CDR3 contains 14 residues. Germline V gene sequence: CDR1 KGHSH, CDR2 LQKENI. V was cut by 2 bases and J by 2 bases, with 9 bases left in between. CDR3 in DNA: TGTGCCAGCTCACCAGATGGGGCCAACTATGGCTACACCTTC. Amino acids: CASSPDGANYGYTF.

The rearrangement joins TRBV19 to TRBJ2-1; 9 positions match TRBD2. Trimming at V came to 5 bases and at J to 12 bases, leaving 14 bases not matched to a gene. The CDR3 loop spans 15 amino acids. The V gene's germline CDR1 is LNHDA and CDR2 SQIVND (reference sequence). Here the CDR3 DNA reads TGTGCCAGTAGTCCAGCTAGCGGGAACAATGAGCGGCAGTTCTTC. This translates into CASSPASGNNERQFF.

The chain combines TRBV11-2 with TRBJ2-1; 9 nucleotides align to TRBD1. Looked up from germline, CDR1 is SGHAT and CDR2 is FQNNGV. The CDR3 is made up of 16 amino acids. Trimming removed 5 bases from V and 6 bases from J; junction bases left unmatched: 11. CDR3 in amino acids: CASSHPRGQGTNEQFF. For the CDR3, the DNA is TGTGCCAGCAGCCACCCGAGGGGACAGGGCACCAATGAGCAGTTCTTC. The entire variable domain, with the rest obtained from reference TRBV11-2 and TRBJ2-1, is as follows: EAGVAQSPRYKIIEKRQSVAFWCNPISGHATLYWYQQILGQGPKLLIQFQNNGVVDDSQLPKDRFSAERLKGVDSTLKIQPAKLEDSAVYLCASSHPRGQGTNEQFFGPGTRLTVL.

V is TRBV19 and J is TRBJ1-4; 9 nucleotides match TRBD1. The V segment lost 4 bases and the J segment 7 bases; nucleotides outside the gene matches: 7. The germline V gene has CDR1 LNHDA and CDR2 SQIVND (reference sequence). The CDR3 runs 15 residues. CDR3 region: CASSRSGTGTEKLFF. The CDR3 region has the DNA TGTGCCAGTAGTAGATCCGGGACAGGGACTGAAAAACTGTTTTTT.

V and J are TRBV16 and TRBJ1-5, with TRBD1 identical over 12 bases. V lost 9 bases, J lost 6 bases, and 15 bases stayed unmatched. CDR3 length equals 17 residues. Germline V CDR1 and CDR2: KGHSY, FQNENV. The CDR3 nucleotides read TGTGCCAGTACTCCCCAGGGGGACAGGGGGCTTGGTCAGCCCCAGCATTTT. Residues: CASTPQGDRGLGQPQHF. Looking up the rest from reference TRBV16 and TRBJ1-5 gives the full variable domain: GEEVAQTPKHLVRGEGQKAKLYCAPIKGHSYVFWYQQVLKNEFKFLISFQNENVFDETGMPKERFSAKCLPNSPCSLEIQATKLEDSAVYFCASTPQGDRGLGQPQHFGDGTRLSIL.

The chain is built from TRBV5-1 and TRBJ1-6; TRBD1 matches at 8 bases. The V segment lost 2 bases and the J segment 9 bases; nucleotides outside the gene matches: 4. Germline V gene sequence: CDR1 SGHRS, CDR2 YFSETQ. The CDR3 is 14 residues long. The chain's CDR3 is CASSFTGGTSPLHF. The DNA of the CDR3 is TGCGCCAGCAGCTTCACAGGGGGGACTTCACCCCTCCACTTT.

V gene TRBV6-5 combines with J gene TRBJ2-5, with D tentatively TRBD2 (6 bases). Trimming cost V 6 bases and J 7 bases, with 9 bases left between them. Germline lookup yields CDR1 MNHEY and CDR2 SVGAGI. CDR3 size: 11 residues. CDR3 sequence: CASSGGGTQYF. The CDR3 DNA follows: TGTGCCAGCAGCGGGGGTGGGACCCAGTACTTC.

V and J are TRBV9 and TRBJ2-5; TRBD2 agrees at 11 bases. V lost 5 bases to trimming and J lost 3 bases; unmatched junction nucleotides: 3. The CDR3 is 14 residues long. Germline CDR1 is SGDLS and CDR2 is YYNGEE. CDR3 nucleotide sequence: TGTGCCAGCAGTCAACTAGCGGGAGAAGAGACCCAGTACTTC. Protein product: CASSQLAGEETQYF.

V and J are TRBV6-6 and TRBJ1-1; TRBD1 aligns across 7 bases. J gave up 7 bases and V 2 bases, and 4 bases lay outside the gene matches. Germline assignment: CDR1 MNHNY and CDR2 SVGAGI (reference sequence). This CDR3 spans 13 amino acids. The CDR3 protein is CASSYQGTVEAFF. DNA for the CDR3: TGTGCCAGCAGTTACCAGGGGACAGTTGAAGCTTTCTTT.

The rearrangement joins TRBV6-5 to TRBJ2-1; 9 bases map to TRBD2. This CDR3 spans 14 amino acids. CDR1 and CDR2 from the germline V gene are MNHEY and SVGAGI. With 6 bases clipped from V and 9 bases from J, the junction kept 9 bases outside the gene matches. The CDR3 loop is CASSLSSGVLEQFF. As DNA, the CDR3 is TGTGCCAGCAGCCTATCTAGCGGGGTTCTTGAGCAGTTCTTC.

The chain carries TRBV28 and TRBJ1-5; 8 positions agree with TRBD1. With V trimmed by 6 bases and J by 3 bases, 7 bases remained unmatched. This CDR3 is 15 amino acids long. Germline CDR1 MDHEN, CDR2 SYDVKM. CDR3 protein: CASRRGQALNQPQHF. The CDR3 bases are TGTGCCAGCAGGAGGGGACAGGCCCTCAATCAGCCCCAGCATTTT.

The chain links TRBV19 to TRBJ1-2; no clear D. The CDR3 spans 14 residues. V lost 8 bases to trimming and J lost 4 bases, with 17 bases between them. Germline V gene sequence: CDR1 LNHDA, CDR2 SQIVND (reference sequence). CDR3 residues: CASRRTGESYGYTF. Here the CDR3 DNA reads TGTGCCAGTCGTAGGACGGGAGAGTCCTATGGCTACACCTTC.

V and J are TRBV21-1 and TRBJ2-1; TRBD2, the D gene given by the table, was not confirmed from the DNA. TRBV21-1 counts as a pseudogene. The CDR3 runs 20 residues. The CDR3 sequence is CASRGTSGIPQYPTYNEQFF. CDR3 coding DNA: TGTGCCAGCAGAGGGACTAGCGGGATTCCACAGTACCCAACCTACAATGAGCAGTTCTTC.

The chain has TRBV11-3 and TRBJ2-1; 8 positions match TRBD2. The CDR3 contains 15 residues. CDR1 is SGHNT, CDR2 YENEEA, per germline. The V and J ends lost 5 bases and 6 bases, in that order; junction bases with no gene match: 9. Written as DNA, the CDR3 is TGTGCCAGCAGCCGAGCGGGAGATTGGAGCAATGAGCAGTTCTTC. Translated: CASSRAGDWSNEQFF.

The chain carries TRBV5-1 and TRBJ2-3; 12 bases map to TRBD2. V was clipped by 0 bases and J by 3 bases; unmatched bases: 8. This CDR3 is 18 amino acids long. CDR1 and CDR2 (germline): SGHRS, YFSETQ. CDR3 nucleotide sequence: TGCGCCAGCAGCTTGGCCCCTAGCGGGAGGGTGAGGACAGATACGCAGTATTTT. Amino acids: CASSLAPSGRVRTDTQYF. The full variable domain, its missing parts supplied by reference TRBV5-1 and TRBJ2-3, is KAGVTQTPRYLIKTRGQQVTLSCSPISGHRSVSWYQQTPGQGLQFLFEYFSETQRNKGNFPGRFSGRQFSNSRSEMNVSTLELGDSALYLCASSLAPSGRVRTDTQYFGPGTRLTVL.

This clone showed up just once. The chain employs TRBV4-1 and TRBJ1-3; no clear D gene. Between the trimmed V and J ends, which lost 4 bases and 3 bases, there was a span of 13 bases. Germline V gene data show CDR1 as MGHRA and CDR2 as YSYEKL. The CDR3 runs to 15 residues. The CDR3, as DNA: TGCGCCAGCAGCCTATATCTGACAAGTGGAAACACCATATATTTT. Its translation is CASSLYLTSGNTIYF.

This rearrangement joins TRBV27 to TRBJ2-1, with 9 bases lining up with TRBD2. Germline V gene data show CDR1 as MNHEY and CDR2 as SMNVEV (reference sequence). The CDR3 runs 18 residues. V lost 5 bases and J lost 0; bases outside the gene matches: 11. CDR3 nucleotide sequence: TGTGCCAGCAGTATTAGCGGGGGCCGTTCTCGCTCCTACAATGAGCAGTTCTTC. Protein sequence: CASSISGGRSRSYNEQFF.

Here the CDR3 DNA reads TGCGCCAGCAGCTTGGGGGACAGGGCAGGCACTGAAGCTTTCTTT. Amino acids: CASSLGDRAGTEAFF. The chain joins TRBV5-1 to TRBJ1-1; 9 bases fit TRBD1. The length of the CDR3 is 15 residues. The V gene's germline CDR1 is SGHRS and CDR2 YFSETQ. The junction had 4 bases not matched to a gene; V was cut back by 0 bases and J by 4 bases.

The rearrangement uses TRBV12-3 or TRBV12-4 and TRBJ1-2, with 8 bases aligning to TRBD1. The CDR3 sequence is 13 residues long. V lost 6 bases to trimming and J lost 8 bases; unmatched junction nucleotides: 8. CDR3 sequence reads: CASSTQGAVGYTF. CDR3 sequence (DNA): TGTGCCAGCAGCACTCAGGGGGCAGTCGGCTACACCTTC.

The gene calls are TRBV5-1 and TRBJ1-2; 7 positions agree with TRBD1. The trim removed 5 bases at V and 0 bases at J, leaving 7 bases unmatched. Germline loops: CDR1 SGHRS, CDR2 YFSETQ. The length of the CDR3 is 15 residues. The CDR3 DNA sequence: TGCGCCAGCAGTTATCCGGGACAGCCTAACTATGGCTACACCTTC. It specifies CASSYPGQPNYGYTF.

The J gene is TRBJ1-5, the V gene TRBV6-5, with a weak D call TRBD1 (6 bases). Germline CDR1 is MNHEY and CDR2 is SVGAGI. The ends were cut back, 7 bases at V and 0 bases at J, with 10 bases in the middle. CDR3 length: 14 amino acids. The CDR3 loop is CASTGHLSNQPQHF. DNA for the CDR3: TGTGCCAGCACGGGACACCTTAGCAATCAGCCCCAGCATTTT.

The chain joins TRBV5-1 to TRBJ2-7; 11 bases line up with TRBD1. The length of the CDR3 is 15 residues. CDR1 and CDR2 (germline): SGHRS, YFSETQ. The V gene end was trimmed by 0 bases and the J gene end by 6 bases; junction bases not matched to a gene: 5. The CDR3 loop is CASSLEGQGVGEQYF. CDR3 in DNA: TGCGCCAGCAGCTTGGAGGGACAGGGGGTAGGCGAGCAGTACTTC. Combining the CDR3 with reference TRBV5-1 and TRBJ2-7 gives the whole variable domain KAGVTQTPRYLIKTRGQQVTLSCSPISGHRSVSWYQQTPGQGLQFLFEYFSETQRNKGNFPGRFSGRQFSNSRSEMNVSTLELGDSALYLCASSLEGQGVGEQYFGPGTRLTVT.

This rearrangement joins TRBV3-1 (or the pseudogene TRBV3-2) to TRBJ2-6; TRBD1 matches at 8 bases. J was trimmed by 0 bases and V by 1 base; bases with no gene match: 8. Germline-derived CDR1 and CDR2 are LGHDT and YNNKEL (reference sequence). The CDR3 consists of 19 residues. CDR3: CASSQGDRGLHSGANVLTF. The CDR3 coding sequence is TGTGCCAGCAGCCAAGGAGACAGGGGCTTGCACTCTGGGGCCAACGTCCTGACTTTC.

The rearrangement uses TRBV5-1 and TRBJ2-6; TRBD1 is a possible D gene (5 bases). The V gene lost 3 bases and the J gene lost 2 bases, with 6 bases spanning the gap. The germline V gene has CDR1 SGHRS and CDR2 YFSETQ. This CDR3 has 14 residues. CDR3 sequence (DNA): TGCGCCAGCAGCTCGACAGCTGGGGCCAACGTCCTGACTTTC. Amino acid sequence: CASSSTAGANVLTF.

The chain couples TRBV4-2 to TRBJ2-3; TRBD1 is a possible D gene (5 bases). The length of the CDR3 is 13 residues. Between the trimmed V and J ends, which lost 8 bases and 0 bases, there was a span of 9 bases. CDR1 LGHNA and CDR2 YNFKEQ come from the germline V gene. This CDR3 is CASSGPSTDTQYF. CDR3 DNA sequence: TGTGCCAGCTCAGGGCCTAGCACAGATACGCAGTATTTT.

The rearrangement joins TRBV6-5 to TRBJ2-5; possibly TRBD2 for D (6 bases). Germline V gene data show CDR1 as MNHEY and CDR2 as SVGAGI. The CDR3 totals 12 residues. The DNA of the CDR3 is TGTGTTTCAGAGCGGACTAAAGAGACCCAGTACTTC. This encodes CVSERTKETQYF.

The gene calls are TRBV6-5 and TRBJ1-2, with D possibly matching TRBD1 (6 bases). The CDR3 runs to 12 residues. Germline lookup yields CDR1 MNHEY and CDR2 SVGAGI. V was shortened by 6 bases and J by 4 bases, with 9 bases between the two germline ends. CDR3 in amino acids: CASSPTGYGYTF. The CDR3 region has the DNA TGTGCCAGCAGCCCGACAGGCTATGGCTACACCTTC.